This is a list of T cell receptor beta chains from one sample in a study of metastatic and nonmetastatic thyroid tumors. From the PCR reads, TCRdb re-called clones with MiXCR. The repertoire holds 91,000 or so clones, with roughly 13% as singletons. The sample comprised blood. The receptors come from a female donor with papillary thyroid cancer or a benign thyroid nodule (not recorded which). Some clones in this sample may be carry-over from other donors' samples. Each CDR3 is given with its conserved first and last residue. Fields, in order: V gene, D gene, clone size, J gene, CDR3 length, CDR3 protein, CDR3 DNA. D genes are given only for firm matches. Clone size is shown for a subset of rows, as once, few, many or a class of expanded clone.

v_gene: TRBV11-2; d_gene: .; abundance: many; j_gene: TRBJ1-1; len: 14; CDR3aa: CASSETHLFTEAFF; CDR3nt: TGTGCCAGCAGCGAAACGCACCTGTTCACTGAAGCTTTCTTT
v_gene: TRBV2; d_gene: .; abundance: .; j_gene: TRBJ2-5; len: 14; CDR3aa: CASSERGSRETQYF; CDR3nt: TGTGCCAGCAGTGAACGAGGTTCTCGGGAGACCCAGTACTTC
v_gene: TRBV11-3; d_gene: .; abundance: many; j_gene: TRBJ2-7; len: 13; CDR3aa: CASSLGASYEQYF; CDR3nt: TGTGCCAGCAGCTTAGGAGCCTCCTACGAGCAGTACTTC
v_gene: TRBV6-2/TRBV6-3; d_gene: .; abundance: many; j_gene: TRBJ2-5; len: 15; CDR3aa: CASNQWGGKRETQYF; CDR3nt: TGTGCCAGCAACCAATGGGGTGGGAAAAGAGAGACCCAGTACTTC
v_gene: TRBV7-8; d_gene: .; abundance: many; j_gene: TRBJ1-4; len: 14; CDR3aa: CASSLNSRNEKLFF; CDR3nt: TGTGCCAGCAGCTTAAACAGCCGAAATGAAAAACTGTTTTTT
v_gene: TRBV2; d_gene: .; abundance: many; j_gene: TRBJ2-1; len: 14; CDR3aa: CASSRDAGRYEQFF; CDR3nt: TGTGCCAGCAGCCGGGATGCGGGGAGGTATGAGCAGTTCTTC
v_gene: TRBV9; d_gene: .; abundance: many; j_gene: TRBJ1-4; len: 15; CDR3aa: CASSVGGAGDEKLFF; CDR3nt: TGTGCCAGCAGCGTAGGGGGGGCAGGAGACGAAAAACTGTTTTTT
v_gene: TRBV27; d_gene: TRBD2; abundance: few; j_gene: TRBJ2-2; len: 14; CDR3aa: CASSPLGGTGELFF; CDR3nt: TGTGCCAGCAGCCCACTCGGGGGGACCGGGGAGCTGTTTTTT
v_gene: TRBV9; d_gene: TRBD2; abundance: many; j_gene: TRBJ2-3; len: 14; CDR3aa: CASSVDTSGYTQYF; CDR3nt: TGTGCCAGCAGCGTAGACACTAGCGGGTATACGCAGTATTTT
v_gene: TRBV4-1; d_gene: .; abundance: many; j_gene: TRBJ1-2; len: 17; CDR3aa: CASSQGTLQGRVGGYTF; CDR3nt: TGCGCCAGCAGCCAGGGGACTCTCCAGGGGCGAGTCGGTGGCTACACCTTC
v_gene: TRBV7-6; d_gene: TRBD2; abundance: many; j_gene: TRBJ2-2; len: 17; CDR3aa: CASSLLAGGPGTGELFF; CDR3nt: TGTGCCAGCAGCTTATTAGCGGGAGGGCCGGGCACCGGGGAGCTGTTTTTT